These 20 T cell receptor beta chains were sequenced from one sample in a study of blood T cell repertoires in COVID-19 (dated by TCRdb to the early 2020s). The protocol used for the library was the immunoSEQ multiplex PCR assay. In TCRdb, the immuneACCESS table is reduced to in-frame sequences with V and J assigned. These tables do not hold every clone; where another copy was compared, an unresolved V gene accounts for under half, and the others remain unexplained. A total of more than 85,000 clones appear in this sample, roughly 87% of them only once. The ten largest account for 4.1% of the sample. The material sequenced was peripheral blood. Receptors originate from a man aged 45 to 65 with acute or convalescent COVID-19.

CDR3 residues: CATQDITGELFF. The DNA for the CDR3 is TGTGCCACCCAGGACATCACCGGGGAGCTGTTTTTT. The chain employs TRBV24-1 and TRBJ2-2; perhaps TRBD1 as D (5 bases). The CDR3 loop spans 12 amino acids. V was pared by 9 bases and J by 4 bases, with 8 bases between. Per germline, CDR1 KGHDR and CDR2 SFDVKD.

The V and J genes are TRBV4-1 and TRBJ2-3; 8 positions agree with TRBD2. The CDR3 spans 17 residues. Trimming cost V 6 bases and J 0 bases; bases outside gene matches: 11. CDR1 is MGHRA, CDR2 YSYEKL, per germline. CDR3 in DNA: TGCGCCAGCAGAAGCAGAATGGCGGGGGGAAGCACAGATACGCAGTATTTT. Protein product: CASRSRMAGGSTDTQYF.

The V and J genes are TRBV6-1 and TRBJ2-4; D remains unclear. This CDR3 has 13 residues. With 1 base removed from V and 7 bases from J, the gap between germline ends came to 8 bases. Per germline, CDR1 MNHNS and CDR2 SASEGT. CDR3 coding DNA: TGTGCCAGCAGTGAAGATACTTGGAACATTCAGTACTTC. Protein: CASSEDTWNIQYF.

The chain couples TRBV27 to TRBJ2-3; 7 bases map to TRBD2. The CDR3 has 19 amino acids. Germline values: CDR1 MNHEY, CDR2 SMNVEV (reference sequence). With 5 bases clipped from V and 0 bases from J, the junction kept 17 bases outside the gene matches. Written as DNA, the CDR3 is TGTGCCAGCAGTCTTCACCCGGGGAGGGCGTTTCCTAGCACAGATACGCAGTATTTT. Its protein product is CASSLHPGRAFPSTDTQYF.

J is TRBJ2-3 and V is TRBV6-5, with D perhaps matching TRBD2 (5 bases). Trimming took 2 bases from V and 0 from J, leaving 6 bases between them. CDR3 length equals 14 residues. CDR1 MNHEY and CDR2 SVGAGI come from the germline V gene. The CDR3 region is CASSYRTSTDTQYF. The CDR3 region has the DNA TGTGCCAGCAGTTACCGGACTAGCACAGATACGCAGTATTTT.

This clone was detected once. V and J are TRBV5-1 and TRBJ2-1; TRBD2 might be the D (6 bases). The CDR3 totals 13 residues. Looked up from germline, CDR1 is SGHRS and CDR2 is YFSETQ. The ends were cut back, 1 base at V and 5 bases at J, with 7 bases in the middle. As DNA, the CDR3 is TGCGCCAGCAGCTTGTCGGGGGACAATGAGCAGTTCTTC. Protein sequence: CASSLSGDNEQFF.

V is TRBV10-1 and J is TRBJ1-1; D possibly corresponds to TRBD1 (5 bases). CDR1 WNHNN and CDR2 SYGVQD come from the germline V gene (reference sequence). The CDR3 is 13 residues long. V lost 6 bases to trimming and J lost 1 base, with 9 bases between them. The CDR3 loop reads CASRDNTNTEAFF. The CDR3 DNA is TGCGCCAGCAGGGACAACACGAACACTGAAGCTTTCTTT.

The chain carries TRBV11-3 and TRBJ2-1; 7 bases fit TRBD1. The CDR3 is 15 amino acids. The trim removed 1 base at V and 7 bases at J, leaving 7 bases unmatched. Germline V gene lookup returns CDR1 SGHNT and CDR2 YENEEA. The CDR3 loop is CASSLAPTGFNEQFF. The CDR3 coding sequence is TGTGCCAGCAGCTTAGCACCGACAGGGTTTAATGAGCAGTTCTTC. Full variable domain (remainder filled in from reference TRBV11-3 and TRBJ2-1): EAGVVQSPRYKIIEKKQPVAFWCNPISGHNTLYWYLQNLGQGPELLIRYENEEAVDDSQLPKDRFSAERLKGVDSTLKIQPAELGDSAVYLCASSLAPTGFNEQFFGPGTRLTVL.

The chain joins TRBV9 to TRBJ1-6, with TRBD1 as a possible D gene (5 bases). Trimming pared 1 base from V and 7 bases from J, leaving 12 bases between. The CDR3 loop spans 15 amino acids. CDR1 and CDR2 from the germline V gene are SGDLS and YYNGEE. The CDR3 reads CASSVLGGSNSPLHF. DNA for the CDR3: TGTGCCAGCAGCGTACTCGGGGGGTCGAATTCACCCCTCCACTTT.

This clone was seen once. This chain links TRBV5-4 with TRBJ2-7; a weak D match, TRBD1 (6 bases). Trimming removed 4 bases at V and 5 bases at J, with 13 bases between. Germline CDR1 is SGHNT and CDR2 is YYREEE (reference sequence). This CDR3 region has 13 residues. The CDR3 sequence: CASSRGQWDEQYF. CDR3 coding DNA: TGTGCCAGCAGCCGTGGACAGTGGGACGAGCAGTACTTC. Complete variable domain (other parts from reference TRBV5-4 and TRBJ2-7): ETGVTQSPTHLIKTRGQQVTLRCSSQSGHNTVSWYQQALGQGPQFIFQYYREEENGRGNFPPRFSGLQFPNYSSELNVNALELDDSALYLCASSRGQWDEQYFGPGTRLTVT.

In nucleotides, the CDR3 is TGTGCCAGCAGCGATAGTGAGCAGTTCTTC. This encodes CASSDSEQFF. The chain employs TRBV3-1 (or the pseudogene TRBV3-2) and TRBJ2-1; no clear D gene. V was shortened by 5 bases and J by 9 bases, with 5 bases between the two germline ends. Per germline, CDR1 LGHDT and CDR2 YNNKEL (reference sequence). CDR3 length: 10 residues.

The CDR3 protein is CASSLRGGGYNEQFF. CDR3 nucleotide sequence: TGTGCCAGCAGCCTGCGGGGTGGCGGCTACAATGAGCAGTTCTTC. V is TRBV3-1 (or the pseudogene TRBV3-2) and J is TRBJ2-1; a possible D gene is TRBD2 (6 bases). V was pared by 4 bases and J by 3 bases, with 13 bases between. The CDR3 spans 15 residues. Germline CDR1 is LGHDT and CDR2 is YNNKEL (reference sequence).

V usage is TRBV11-3 and J usage is TRBJ2-2; D possibly corresponds to TRBD2 (5 bases). V lost 5 bases to trimming and J lost 5 bases, with 9 bases between them. Germline V gene lookup returns CDR1 SGHNT and CDR2 YENEEA. The CDR3 is 13 amino acids. The CDR3: CASSPRGTGELFF. DNA of the CDR3: TGTGCCAGCAGCCCTCGAGGGACCGGGGAGCTGTTTTTT.

This sequence joins TRBV7-3 and TRBJ2-5; D is unresolved. CDR1 and CDR2 from the germline V gene are SGHTA and FQGTGA. Trimming took 1 base from V and 3 from J, leaving 12 bases between them. CDR3 size: 15 residues. CDR3 sequence (DNA): TGTGCCAGCAGCTTAAATCTTGCGGAAAAAGAGACCCAGTACTTC. This encodes CASSLNLAEKETQYF.

V is TRBV20-1 and J is TRBJ2-3, with 9 bases aligning to TRBD2. The V gene end was trimmed by 3 bases and the J gene end by 0 bases; junction bases not matched to a gene: 13. Looked up from germline, CDR1 is DFQATT and CDR2 is SNEGSKA (reference sequence). The CDR3 contains 18 residues. CDR3 sequence: CSASAPSGLAGSTDTQYF. The CDR3, as DNA: TGCAGTGCTAGTGCTCCTTCGGGGCTAGCGGGGAGCACAGATACGCAGTATTTT.

This chain joins TRBV9 and TRBJ2-1, with D possibly TRBD1 on 5 matching bases. The V and J ends lost 2 bases and 2 bases respectively, with 14 bases between them. Germline V CDR1 and CDR2: SGDLS, YYNGEE. This CDR3 region has 16 residues. The DNA of the CDR3 is TGTGCCAGCAGCGTTGAAGGGGATCTCGCCTACAATGAGCAGTTCTTC. It codes for CASSVEGDLAYNEQFF.

V gene TRBV2 combines with J gene TRBJ1-4, with D uncertain. This CDR3 has 15 residues. The germline gives CDR1 SNHLY, CDR2 FYNNEI. V was trimmed by 3 bases and J by 0 bases, leaving 8 bases between them. The CDR3 bases are TGTGCCAGCAGTGACAGCGGCGCAACTAATGAAAAACTGTTTTTT. This sequence encodes CASSDSGATNEKLFF.

This clone occurred a few times. The chain carries TRBV6-6 and TRBJ1-2; D is undetermined. Per the germline V gene, CDR1 is MNHNY and CDR2 is SVGAGI (reference sequence). V lost 0 bases and J 3 bases, leaving 8 bases between the germline ends. This CDR3 contains 14 residues. CDR3: CASSYSEQYYGYTF. DNA of the CDR3: TGTGCCAGCAGTTACTCGGAGCAGTACTATGGCTACACCTTC.

The chain is built from TRBV11-3 and TRBJ2-7; a possible D gene is TRBD1 (6 bases). V was clipped by 4 bases and J by 1 base, with 11 bases between them. This CDR3 contains 14 residues. Looked up from germline, CDR1 is SGHNT and CDR2 is YENEEA. CDR3 DNA: TGTGCCAGCAGCTCGCCTAGGGGGTCCTACGAGCAGTACTTC. Protein sequence: CASSSPRGSYEQYF.

The chain carries TRBV18 and TRBJ2-1; TRBD2 aligns across 14 bases. Looked up from germline, CDR1 is KGHSH and CDR2 is LQKENI. This CDR3 is 16 amino acids long. V lost 3 bases and J lost 4; bases outside the gene matches: 2. The CDR3 DNA is TGTGCCAGCTCACCGGGACTAGCGGGGGAGTACAATGAGCAGTTCTTC. This encodes CASSPGLAGEYNEQFF.